This T cell receptor (beta chain) was identified during a study of CD8 T cells in ankylosing spondylitis (dated by TCRdb to about 2017). In terms of the full investigation: The study profiled T cell receptor beta repertoires in healthy donors and ankylosing spondylitis patients to find disease-linked TCR variants. The full study cohort comprised 25 ankylosing spondylitis patients and some 110 healthy donors. Peripheral blood was sampled, and synovial fluid was additionally collected from ankylosing spondylitis patients.

V and J are truncated by 3 bases and 3 bases respectively, leaving an intervening sequence of 15 bases. The germline V gene supplies CDR1 SGHDN and CDR2 FVKESK. CDR3 length: 15 amino acids, cysteine to phenylalanine. The kept DNA is CDR3 alone, 45 bases in frame from the first base. A note on this clonotype: Its antigen remains unidentified. Per-base quality was not reported, and no clone a single base away is much larger than it.

Sequencing was carried out with an Illumina HiSeq 2500. Quantitative 5'-RACE with molecular barcodes was used to prepare TCR beta libraries. In the original analysis: A new computational method based on a probabilistic model of VDJ rearrangement was used to identify disease-linked TCR variants. In-frame beta chains were kept once TCRdb had trimmed the public reads at Q25 with fastp and called clones with MiXCR. Entries are consolidated by CDR3 protein sequence, retaining the most common genes and DNA. The V and J calls were determined by TCRdb, not by the authors. The sample profile shows around 430,000 distinct CDR3 sequences; approximately 17% of them were found once. Jointly, the top ten make up under 1.2% of the sample. Study-wide conclusions, independent of this receptor: The disease-linked clones were reported as significantly enriched in matched synovial fluid samples from ankylosing spondylitis patients. Some motif variants had previously been reported in the synovial fluid and blood of reactive arthritis patients, which suggests shared mechanisms of disease initiation. A TCR beta motif of eight highly homologous amino acid variants appeared characteristic of blood from ankylosing spondylitis patients. In peripheral blood, the disease-linked clones were found at relatively low frequencies and had a CD8+ phenotype.

The sample taken for sequencing was blood, either unsorted or a sorted T cell fraction (not recorded which). The receptor was derived from a male donor with ankylosing spondylitis. The sequence links TRBV14 to TRBJ2-7; the D region is possibly TRBD1 or TRBD2, each matching across 5 bases. The encoded CDR3 is CASSQGPAGFYEQYF. The nucleotide sequence reads as follows: TGTGCCAGCAGCCAGGGACCGGCAGGGTTCTACGAGCAGTACTTC. Reference TRBV14 and TRBJ2-7 proteins supply the regions before and after the CDR3; the full variable domain is: EAGVTQFPSHSVIEKGQTVTLRCDPISGHDNLYWYRRVMGKEIKFLLHFVKESKQDESGMPNNRFLAERTGGTYSTLKVQPAELEDSGVYFCASSQGPAGFYEQYFGPGTRLTVT.